This T cell receptor beta chain was sequenced during a study of blood T cell repertoires in COVID-19. The overall study: Acute and convalescent COVID-19 samples came from the United States, Italy and Spain. Sources were T cells, B-cell-depleted T cells, or PBMCs; the material itself was cDNA or gDNA.

This CDR3 is 15 amino acids long. CDR1 is GTSNPN and CDR2 is SVGIG in the germline V gene (reference sequence). With 1 base clipped from V and 5 bases from J, the junction kept 4 bases outside the gene matches. Authors' processing steps: Estimation of nucleated cell counts relied on the amplification of reference gene primers. Assay: immunoSEQ multiplex PCR; the TCRdb copy retains only in-frame clones and omits some. V and J calls and clone size are as listed in that table; D and trimming were resolved from the DNA. In the table there are over 110,000 clones, approximately 84% of which are singletons.

The receptor was isolated from an older woman with acute or convalescent COVID-19. The rearrangement joins TRBV30 to TRBJ2-5; 13 positions agree with TRBD2. Input material: peripheral blood. This chain's CDR3 is CAWSGTSGRGETQYF. In nucleotides, the CDR3 is TGTGCCTGGAGTGGGACTAGCGGGAGAGGGGAGACCCAGTACTTC.